This T cell receptor (beta chain) comes out of a study of shared clonotypes between healthy human individuals. Overall study context: Researchers drew samples from a couple of women and three men aged 18 to 49.

Concerning this clone itself: Its target is unknown.

Naivety among CD8 cells was defined by CD45RO negativity and positive CCR7 selection, thereby excluding terminally differentiated effector memory CD45RA+ cells. The study's findings and limits: There were few donors, and this limited the genetic and exposure-history diversity represented. Generation probabilities of non-shared clonotypes were lower (relative to those shared by all four donors).

The CDR3 is 16 residues long. Germline V lookup: CDR1 MNHNS, CDR2 SASEGT. The trim removed 1 base at V and 9 bases at J, leaving 10 bases unmatched. Genomic DNA belonging to each subset was distributed in equal measure over several immunoSEQ plates. Using immunoSEQ multiplex PCR, the repertoire was profiled, and TCRdb retains in-frame clones only, with some absent. The sample records millions of clones, roughly 95% being singletons. The sample was naive CD8+ T cells sorted from blood. This clonotype was sampled from a man aged 18 to 30 in good health. This chain links TRBV6-1 with TRBJ2-1, with TRBD1 identical over 9 bases. CDR3 sequence: CASSEGWGQGTGEQFF. The CDR3 nucleotides are TGTGCCAGCAGTGAAGGTTGGGGACAGGGTACTGGTGAGCAGTTCTTC.